The clone carrying this T cell receptor (beta chain) was counted between two and nine times. This specimen belongs to a study of blood T cell repertoires in COVID-19. The protocol was immunoSEQ multiplex PCR, while the TCRdb copy is restricted to in-frame clones and leaves out a portion. The sample includes some 260,000 clones, about 89% seen only once; the top ten take under 9.5%. Participants were aged roughly 18 to 100 years from about 25 US areas. Self-reported history from a screening survey and questionnaire set each donor's cohort. This CDR3 contains 14 residues. Trimming removed 2 bases at V and 8 bases at J, with 12 bases between. Germline-derived CDR1 and CDR2 are SGHDN and FVKESK.

This clonotype was obtained from a man in his forties or fifties who had recovered from COVID-19. The chain has TRBV14 and TRBJ1-4; D unclear. The source material was PBMCs or T cells enriched from blood (not recorded which). The CDR3: CASSQLRTGEKLFF. The CDR3 coding sequence is TGTGCCAGCAGCCAATTAAGGACGGGGGAAAAACTGTTTTTT.